The 16 T cell receptor beta chains given below trace back to one sample, sequenced in a study of blood T cell repertoires in COVID-19 (dated by TCRdb to the early 2020s). Libraries were constructed by the immunoSEQ multiplex PCR assay. As stored in TCRdb, this immuneACCESS dataset retains in-frame rearrangements with V and J assigned. A fraction of the clones does not appear; measured against another copy, unresolved V genes explain less than half of the discrepancy, and the remainder lacks a known reason. The sample profile shows under 200,000 clones; over 80% of them were found once. The ten largest clones take up roughly 9% of the sample. The sample taken for sequencing was peripheral blood. These receptors originate from an elderly woman with active or convalescent COVID-19.

This rearrangement joins TRBV19 to TRBJ2-5; TRBD1 matches at 7 bases. Per germline, CDR1 LNHDA and CDR2 SQIVND (reference sequence). V was pared by 4 bases and J by 5 bases, with 4 bases of the junction left unmatched. CDR3 size: 13 residues. CDR3 loop: CASSTTGRETQYF. CDR3 nucleotides: TGTGCCAGTAGTACGACAGGGCGGGAGACCCAGTACTTC.

The chain has TRBV6-5 and TRBJ2-1; D unclear. Deletions cut 2 bases from V and 9 bases from J, with 11 bases between. Germline V gene data show CDR1 as MNHEY and CDR2 as SVGAGI. The CDR3 consists of 13 residues. CDR3 DNA sequence: TGTGCCAGCAGTTACCTCTCGTTGAGTGAGCAGTTCTTC. Translated: CASSYLSLSEQFF.

The chain employs TRBV12-3 or TRBV12-4 and TRBJ1-2, with 7 bases matching TRBD1. V gave up 5 bases and J gave up 4 bases; unmatched junction bases: 4. The CDR3 contains 13 residues. CDR3 DNA: TGTGCCAGCAGTACAGGGGCACTCTATGGCTACACCTTC. Translation gives CASSTGALYGYTF.

The rearrangement joins TRBV5-1 to TRBJ1-2, with 7 bases identical to TRBD1. Germline trimming cut 4 bases from V and 0 bases from J; bases unmatched to any gene: 6. This CDR3 has 15 amino acids. Per germline, CDR1 SGHRS and CDR2 YFSETQ. CDR3 region: CASSTTGESNYGYTF. For the CDR3, the DNA is TGCGCCAGCAGCACTACAGGGGAATCTAACTATGGCTACACCTTC.

This clone was observed a single time. The rearrangement uses TRBV2 and TRBJ1-1, with D unresolved. This CDR3 comprises 13 residues. V was pared by 6 bases and J by 3 bases, with 11 bases between. Germline values: CDR1 SNHLY, CDR2 FYNNEI. The CDR3 bases are TGTGCCAGCAGAAGAGAGTCCTACACTGAAGCTTTCTTT. Its translation is CASRRESYTEAFF.

This rearrangement joins TRBV2 to TRBJ2-1, with D tentatively TRBD1 (5 bases). The CDR3 contains 16 residues. Germline CDR1 SNHLY, CDR2 FYNNEI. V was shortened by 5 bases and J by 7 bases, with 21 bases between the two germline ends. CDR3 nucleotides: TGTGCCAGCAGTAGGGGTCAGACTTCCCAGTTGAATGAGCAGTTCTTC. Protein: CASSRGQTSQLNEQFF. The complete variable domain, with remaining parts taken from reference TRBV2 and TRBJ2-1, reads EPEVTQTPSHQVTQMGQEVILRCVPISNHLYFYWYRQILGQKVEFLVSFYNNEISEKSEIFDDQFSVERPDGSNFTLKIRSTKLEDSAMYFCASSRGQTSQLNEQFFGPGTRLTVL.

The rearrangement links TRBV7-9 to TRBJ1-4, with 7 bases aligning to TRBD1. Germline loops: CDR1 SEHNR, CDR2 FQNEAQ (reference sequence). The CDR3 spans 15 residues. V lost 4 bases, J lost 5 bases, and 7 bases stayed unmatched. The CDR3 DNA reads as TGTGCCAGCAGCTATCTGGACAGGAACAATGAAAAACTGTTTTTT. Translating it yields CASSYLDRNNEKLFF.

V and J are TRBV11-2 and TRBJ2-2, with D perhaps matching TRBD1 (6 bases). Germline CDR1 and CDR2: SGHAT and FQNNGV. CDR3 length: 15 residues. V was cut by 5 bases and J by 3 bases, with 13 bases left in between. As DNA, the CDR3 is TGTGCCAGCAGCCTCGGGACACTTTACACCGGGGAGCTGTTTTTT. As protein: CASSLGTLYTGELFF. The whole variable domain, filled in from reference TRBV11-2 and TRBJ2-2, reads EAGVAQSPRYKIIEKRQSVAFWCNPISGHATLYWYQQILGQGPKLLIQFQNNGVVDDSQLPKDRFSAERLKGVDSTLKIQPAKLEDSAVYLCASSLGTLYTGELFFGEGSRLTVL.

This sequence joins TRBV9 and TRBJ1-2; no clear D. V lost 0 bases and J lost 5, with 14 bases in between. CDR1 SGDLS and CDR2 YYNGEE come from the germline V gene. There are 15 residues in the CDR3. The CDR3 loop reads CASSVAHSSPYGYTF. CDR3 bases: TGTGCCAGCAGCGTAGCCCACAGTTCGCCTTATGGCTACACCTTC.

The chain combines TRBV29-1 with TRBJ2-4, with D unresolved. Germline V CDR1 and CDR2: SQVTM, ANQGSEA. CDR3 length: 14 amino acids. Trimming took 4 bases from V and 0 from J, leaving 10 bases between them. The CDR3 coding sequence is TGCAGCGTTGCCCAAGACATAGCCAAAAACATTCAGTACTTC. This translates into CSVAQDIAKNIQYF.

V is TRBV19 and J is TRBJ1-5; D unclear. Deletions cut 5 bases from V and 10 bases from J, with 9 bases between. The CDR3 contains 11 residues. Looked up from germline, CDR1 is LNHDA and CDR2 is SQIVND (reference sequence). CDR3 region: CASSGAGPQHF. CDR3 in DNA: TGTGCCAGTAGTGGCGCGGGACCCCAGCATTTT.

V and J are TRBV14 and TRBJ1-5; possibly TRBD1 for D (6 bases). The germline V gene encodes CDR1 SGHDN and CDR2 FVKESK. CDR3 length: 13 residues. V lost 3 bases and J lost 6, with 9 bases in between. The DNA of the CDR3 is TGTGCCAGCAGCCAGGGGGCGGCTCAGCCCCAGCATTTT. Its protein is CASSQGAAQPQHF.

This chain links TRBV5-5 with TRBJ2-1; D is possibly TRBD1 (6 bases). CDR1 SGHKS and CDR2 YYEKEE come from the germline V gene (reference sequence). The V gene lost 4 bases and the J gene lost 4 bases, with 9 bases spanning the gap. CDR3 length equals 13 residues. DNA of the CDR3: TGTGCCAGCAGCCTACAGGGTTACAATGAGCAGTTCTTC. Its protein is CASSLQGYNEQFF.

The chain recombines TRBV10-1 with TRBJ1-3; no reliable D call. The CDR3 extends over 17 amino acids. Between the trimmed V and J ends, which lost 1 base and 0 bases, there was a span of 13 bases. The germline gives CDR1 WNHNN, CDR2 SYGVQD (reference sequence). The CDR3 bases are TGCGCCAGCAGTGAGTTCCAGACGGAGAGCTCTGGAAACACCATATATTTT. Translating it yields CASSEFQTESSGNTIYF.

The chain couples TRBV6-2 or TRBV6-3 to TRBJ1-1; 7 nucleotides agree with TRBD1. The germline gives CDR1 MNHEY, CDR2 SVGEGT. The CDR3 extends over 14 amino acids. The ends lost 0 bases at V and 10 bases at J; junction bases unmatched: 8. CDR3 residues: CASSYSVAGGRAFF. The CDR3 DNA sequence: TGTGCCAGCAGTTACTCGGTGGCAGGGGGGAGAGCTTTCTTT.

V and J are TRBV12-3 or TRBV12-4 and TRBJ1-5, with D tentatively TRBD1 (6 bases). Trimming removed 6 bases at V and 4 bases at J, with 10 bases between. The CDR3 spans 13 residues. This CDR3 is CASSRTENQPQHF. The CDR3 DNA is TGTGCCAGCAGCAGGACAGAGAATCAGCCCCAGCATTTT.